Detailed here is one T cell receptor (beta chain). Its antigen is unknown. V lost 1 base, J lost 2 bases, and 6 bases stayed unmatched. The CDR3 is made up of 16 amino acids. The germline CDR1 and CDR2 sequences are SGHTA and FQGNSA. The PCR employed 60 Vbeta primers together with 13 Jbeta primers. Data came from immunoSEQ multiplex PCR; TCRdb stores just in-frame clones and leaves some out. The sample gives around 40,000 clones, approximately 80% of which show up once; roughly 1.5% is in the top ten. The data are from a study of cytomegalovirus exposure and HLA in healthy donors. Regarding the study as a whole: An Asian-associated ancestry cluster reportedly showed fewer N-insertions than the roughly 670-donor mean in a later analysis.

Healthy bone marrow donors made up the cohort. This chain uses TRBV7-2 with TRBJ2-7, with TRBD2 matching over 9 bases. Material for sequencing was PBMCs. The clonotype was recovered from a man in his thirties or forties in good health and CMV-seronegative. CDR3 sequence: CASSLVGGRVPYEQYF. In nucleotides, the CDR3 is TGTGCCAGCAGCTTAGTCGGCGGGAGGGTCCCCTACGAGCAGTACTTC.